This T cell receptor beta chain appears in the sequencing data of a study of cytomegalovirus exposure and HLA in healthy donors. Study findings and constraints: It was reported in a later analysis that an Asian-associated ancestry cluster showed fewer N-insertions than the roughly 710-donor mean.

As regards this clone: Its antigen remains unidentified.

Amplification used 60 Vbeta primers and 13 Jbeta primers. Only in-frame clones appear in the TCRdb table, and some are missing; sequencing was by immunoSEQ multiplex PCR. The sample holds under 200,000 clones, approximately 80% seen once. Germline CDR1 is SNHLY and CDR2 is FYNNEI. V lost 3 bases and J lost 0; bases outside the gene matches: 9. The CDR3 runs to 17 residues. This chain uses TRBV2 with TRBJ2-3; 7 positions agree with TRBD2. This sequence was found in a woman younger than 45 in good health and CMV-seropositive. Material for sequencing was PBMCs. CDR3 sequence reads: CASSDRGASGSTDTQYF. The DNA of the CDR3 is TGTGCCAGCAGTGATAGAGGGGCTAGCGGAAGCACAGATACGCAGTATTTT.